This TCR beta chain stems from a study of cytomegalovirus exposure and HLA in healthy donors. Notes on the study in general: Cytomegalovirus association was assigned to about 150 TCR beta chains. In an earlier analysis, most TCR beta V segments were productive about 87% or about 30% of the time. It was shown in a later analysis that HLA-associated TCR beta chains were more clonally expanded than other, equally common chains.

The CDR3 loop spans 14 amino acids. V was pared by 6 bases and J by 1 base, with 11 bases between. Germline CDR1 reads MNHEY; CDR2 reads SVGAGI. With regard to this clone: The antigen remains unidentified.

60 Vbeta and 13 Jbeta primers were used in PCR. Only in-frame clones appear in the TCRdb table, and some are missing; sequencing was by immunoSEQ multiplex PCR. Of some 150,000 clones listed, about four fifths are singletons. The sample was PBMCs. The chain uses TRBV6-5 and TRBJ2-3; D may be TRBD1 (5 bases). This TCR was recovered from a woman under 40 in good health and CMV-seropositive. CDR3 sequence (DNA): TGTGCCAGCAGAAAGGGGTGGGGCACAGATACGCAGTATTTT. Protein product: CASRKGWGTDTQYF.